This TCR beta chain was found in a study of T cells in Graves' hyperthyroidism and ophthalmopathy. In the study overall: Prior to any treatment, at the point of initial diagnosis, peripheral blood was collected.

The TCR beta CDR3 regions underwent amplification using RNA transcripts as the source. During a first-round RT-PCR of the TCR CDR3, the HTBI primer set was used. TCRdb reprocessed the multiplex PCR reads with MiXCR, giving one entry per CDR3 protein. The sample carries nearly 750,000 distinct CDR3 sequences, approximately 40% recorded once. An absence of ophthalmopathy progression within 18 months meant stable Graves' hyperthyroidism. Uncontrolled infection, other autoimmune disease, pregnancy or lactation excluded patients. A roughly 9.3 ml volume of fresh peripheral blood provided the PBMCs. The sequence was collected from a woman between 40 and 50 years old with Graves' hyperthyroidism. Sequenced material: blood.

The CDR3 is CASSKGLAGGPHNEQFF. CDR3 DNA sequence: TGTGCCAGTAGTAAGGGACTAGCGGGAGGGCCGCACAATGAGCAGTTCTTC. The chain has TRBV19 and TRBJ2-7; 16 bases fit TRBD2. The closer fit of TRBJ2-1 to the DNA end suggests the J call may be wrong. CDR1 is LNHDA, CDR2 SQIVND, per germline (reference sequence). The CDR3 sequence is 17 residues long.